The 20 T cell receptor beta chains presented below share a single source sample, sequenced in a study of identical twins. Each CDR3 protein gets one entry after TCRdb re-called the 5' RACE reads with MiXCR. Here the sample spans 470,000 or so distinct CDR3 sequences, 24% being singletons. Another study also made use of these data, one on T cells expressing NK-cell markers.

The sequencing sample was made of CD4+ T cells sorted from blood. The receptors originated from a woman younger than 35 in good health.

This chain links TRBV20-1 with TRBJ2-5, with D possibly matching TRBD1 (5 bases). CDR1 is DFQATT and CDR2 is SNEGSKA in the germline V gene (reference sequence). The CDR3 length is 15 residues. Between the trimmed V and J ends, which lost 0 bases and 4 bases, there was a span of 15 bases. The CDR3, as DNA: TGCAGTGCTAGAGACTGGGGCAGCCTCGGAGAGACCCAGTACTTC. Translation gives CSARDWGSLGETQYF.

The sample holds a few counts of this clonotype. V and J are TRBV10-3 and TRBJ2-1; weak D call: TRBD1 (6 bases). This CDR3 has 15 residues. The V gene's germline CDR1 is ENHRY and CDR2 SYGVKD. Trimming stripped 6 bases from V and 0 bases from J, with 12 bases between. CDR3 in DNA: TGTGCCATCAGGAGGGACACCTCCTCCTACAATGAGCAGTTCTTC. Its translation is CAIRRDTSSYNEQFF.

For the CDR3, the DNA is TGTGCCAGCAGCCAAGAAGTCGGAACAGGGTCAAGGTCTGGAAACACCATATATTTT. This translates into CASSQEVGTGSRSGNTIYF. V is TRBV3-1 and J is TRBJ1-3; D might be TRBD1 (6 bases). CDR1 and CDR2 from the germline V gene are LGHDT and YNNKEL (reference sequence). Trimming shortened V by 0 bases and J by 1 base, and 19 bases separated the two germline ends. CDR3 length: 19 residues.

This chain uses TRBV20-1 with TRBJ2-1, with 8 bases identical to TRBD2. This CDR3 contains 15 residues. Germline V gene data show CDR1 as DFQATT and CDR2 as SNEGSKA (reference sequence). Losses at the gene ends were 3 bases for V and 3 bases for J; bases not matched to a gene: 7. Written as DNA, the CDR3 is TGCAGTGCTAGGCCTAGCGGGTCTATCTACAATGAGCAGTTCTTC. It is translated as CSARPSGSIYNEQFF.

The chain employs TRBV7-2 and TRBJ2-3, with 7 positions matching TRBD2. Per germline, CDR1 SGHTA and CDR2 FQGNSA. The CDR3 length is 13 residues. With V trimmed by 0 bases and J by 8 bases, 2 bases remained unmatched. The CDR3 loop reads CASSLAGGGTQYF. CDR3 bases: TGTGCCAGCAGCTTAGCCGGCGGGGGTACGCAGTATTTT.

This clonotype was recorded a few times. CDR3 DNA: TGCAGCGTTTCTGGTGACTCTGGAAACACCATATATTTT. Encoded protein: CSVSGDSGNTIYF. This chain joins TRBV29-1 and TRBJ1-3; D remains ambiguous. From germline, CDR1 is SQVTM and CDR2 ANQGSEA. The CDR3 runs to 13 residues. V was pared by 5 bases and J by 0 bases, with 8 bases between.

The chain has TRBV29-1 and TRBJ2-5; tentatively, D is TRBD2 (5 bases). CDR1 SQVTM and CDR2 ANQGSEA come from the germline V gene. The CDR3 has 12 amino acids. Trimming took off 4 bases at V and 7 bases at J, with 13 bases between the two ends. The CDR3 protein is CSVGKGEGTQYF. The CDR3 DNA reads TGCAGCGTTGGCAAGGGCGAGGGGACCCAGTACTTC.

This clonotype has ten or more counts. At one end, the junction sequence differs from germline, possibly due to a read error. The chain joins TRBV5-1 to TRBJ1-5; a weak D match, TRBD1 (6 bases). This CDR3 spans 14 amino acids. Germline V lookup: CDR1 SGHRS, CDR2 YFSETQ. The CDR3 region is CASSLQGGNQPQHF. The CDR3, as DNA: TGTGCCAGCAGTTTACAGGGAGGGAATCAGCCCCAGCATTTT.

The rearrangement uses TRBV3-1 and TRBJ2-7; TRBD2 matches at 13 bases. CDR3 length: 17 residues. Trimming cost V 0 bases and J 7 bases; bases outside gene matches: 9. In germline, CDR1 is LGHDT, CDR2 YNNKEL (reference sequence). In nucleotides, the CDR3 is TGTGCCAGCAGCCAAGAAGTCGGACTAGCGGGAGCCGGGGAGCAGTACTTC. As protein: CASSQEVGLAGAGEQYF.

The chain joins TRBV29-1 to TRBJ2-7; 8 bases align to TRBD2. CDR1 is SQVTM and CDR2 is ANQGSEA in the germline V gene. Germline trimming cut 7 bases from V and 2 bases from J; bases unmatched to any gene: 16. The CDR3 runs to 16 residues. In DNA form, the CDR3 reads TGCAGCGCCATACCCGGGACTAGTAGAAGTGCCTACGAGCAGTACTTC. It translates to CSAIPGTSRSAYEQYF.

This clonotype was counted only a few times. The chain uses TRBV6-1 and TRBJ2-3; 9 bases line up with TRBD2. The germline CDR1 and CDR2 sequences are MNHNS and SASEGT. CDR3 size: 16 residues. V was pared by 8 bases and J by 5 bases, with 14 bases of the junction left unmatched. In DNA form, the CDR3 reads TGTGCCAGCTCCCCCTGGGCGGGAGGGCGTAGAGATACGCAGTATTTT. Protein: CASSPWAGGRRDTQYF.

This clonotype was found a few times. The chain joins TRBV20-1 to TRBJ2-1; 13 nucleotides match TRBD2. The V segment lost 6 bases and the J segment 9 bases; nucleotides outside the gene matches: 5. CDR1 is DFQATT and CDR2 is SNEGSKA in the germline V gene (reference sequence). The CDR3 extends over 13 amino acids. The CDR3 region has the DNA TGCAGTGCCACGGGACTAGCGGGATCTGAGCAGTTCTTC. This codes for CSATGLAGSEQFF.

CDR3 loop: CASSFKEGTDTQYF. The CDR3 DNA follows: TGTGCCAGCAGCTTTAAGGAGGGGACAGATACGCAGTATTTT. The gene calls are TRBV7-9 and TRBJ2-3, with D perhaps matching TRBD2 (6 bases). The CDR3 extends over 14 amino acids. CDR1 and CDR2 from the germline V gene are SEHNR and FQNEAQ (reference sequence). V was clipped by 3 bases and J by 3 bases, with 10 bases between them.

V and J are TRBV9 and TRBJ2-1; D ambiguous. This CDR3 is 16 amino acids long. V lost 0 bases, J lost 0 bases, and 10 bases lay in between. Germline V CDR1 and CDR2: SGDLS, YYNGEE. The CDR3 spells CASSVVQLSSYNEQFF. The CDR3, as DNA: TGTGCCAGCAGCGTAGTCCAGCTGAGCTCCTACAATGAGCAGTTCTTC.

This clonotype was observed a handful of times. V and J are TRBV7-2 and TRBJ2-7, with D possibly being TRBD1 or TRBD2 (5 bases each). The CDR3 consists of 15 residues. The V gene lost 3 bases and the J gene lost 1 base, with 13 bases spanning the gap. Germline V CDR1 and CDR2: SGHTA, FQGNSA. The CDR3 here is CASSFSAEGSYEQYF. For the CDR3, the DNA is TGTGCCAGCAGCTTCTCGGCTGAGGGGTCCTACGAGCAGTACTTC.

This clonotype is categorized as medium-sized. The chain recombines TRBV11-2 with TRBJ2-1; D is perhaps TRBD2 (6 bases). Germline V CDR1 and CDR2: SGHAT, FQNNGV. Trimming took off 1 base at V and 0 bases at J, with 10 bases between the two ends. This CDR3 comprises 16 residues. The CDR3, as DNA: TGTGCCAGCAGCTTAGGCCCCGGGAGCTCCTACAATGAGCAGTTCTTC. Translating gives CASSLGPGSSYNEQFF.

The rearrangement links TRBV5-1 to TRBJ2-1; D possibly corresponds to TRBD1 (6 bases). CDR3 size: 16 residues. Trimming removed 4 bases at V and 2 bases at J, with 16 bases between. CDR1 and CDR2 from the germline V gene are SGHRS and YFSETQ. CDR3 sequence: CASSRGQGTPYNEQFF. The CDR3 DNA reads TGCGCCAGCAGCAGGGGACAAGGAACCCCCTACAATGAGCAGTTCTTC.

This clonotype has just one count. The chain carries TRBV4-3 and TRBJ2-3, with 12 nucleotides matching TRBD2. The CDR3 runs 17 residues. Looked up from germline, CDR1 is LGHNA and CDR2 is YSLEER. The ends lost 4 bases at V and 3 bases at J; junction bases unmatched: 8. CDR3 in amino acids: CASSRENGLAGTDTQYF. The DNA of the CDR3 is TGCGCCAGCAGCCGCGAAAACGGACTAGCGGGGACAGATACGCAGTATTTT.

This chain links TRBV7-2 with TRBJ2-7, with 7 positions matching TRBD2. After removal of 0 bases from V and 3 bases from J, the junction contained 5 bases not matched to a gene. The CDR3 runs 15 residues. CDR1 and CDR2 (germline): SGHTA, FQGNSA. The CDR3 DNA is TGTGCCAGCAGCTTAGCTGGGACTACCCACTACGAGCAGTACTTC. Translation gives CASSLAGTTHYEQYF.

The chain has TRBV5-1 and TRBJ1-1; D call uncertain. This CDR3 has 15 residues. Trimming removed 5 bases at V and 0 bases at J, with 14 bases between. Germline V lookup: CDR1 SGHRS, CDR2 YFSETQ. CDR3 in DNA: TGCGCCAGCAGTACTGGACGGAGCATGAACACTGAAGCTTTCTTT. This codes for CASSTGRSMNTEAFF.